These T cell receptor beta chains were read from a single sample in a study of cytomegalovirus exposure and HLA in healthy donors. Libraries were prepared by immunoSEQ multiplex PCR; TCRdb keeps only in-frame clonotypes and omits some of them. The profile shows 92,000 or so clones, less than 80% of them singletons. Sequencing input: PBMCs. The origin of the receptors is a woman aged 50 to 65 in good health and CMV-seropositive. CDR3s include the opening cysteine and the closing phenylalanine or tryptophan. Fields, in order: CDR3 protein, CDR3 DNA, clone size, V gene, D gene, J gene. The D gene is left open where the match is weak. Size is stated for part of the rows, as once, few or many counts, or as a class when the clone is expanded.

CDR3: CASSAGLAGGRNEQFF
DNA: TGTGCCAGCAGCGCGGGACTAGCGGGGGGGCGCAATGAGCAGTTCTTC
size: .
V: TRBV9
D: TRBD2
J: TRBJ2-1

CDR3: CASRRRIYGYTF
DNA: TGTGCCAGCAGACGCAGGATATATGGCTACACCTTC
size: .
V: TRBV27
D: .
J: TRBJ1-2

CDR3: CASSPDGQGRTEAFF
DNA: TGCGCCAGCAGCCCAGACGGACAGGGGCGCACTGAAGCTTTCTTT
size: .
V: TRBV5-1
D: TRBD1
J: TRBJ1-1

CDR3: CASSRRLQGSGTGELFF
DNA: TGTGCCAGCTCACGCCGGTTACAGGGTTCGGGCACCGGGGAGCTGTTTTTT
size: few
V: TRBV18
D: .
J: TRBJ2-2

CDR3: CASSLTGGGDEKLFF
DNA: TGCGCCAGCAGCTTGACAGGGGGCGGCGATGAAAAACTGTTTTTT
size: .
V: TRBV5-1
D: TRBD1
J: TRBJ1-4

CDR3: CASSPGGSYEQYF
DNA: TGTGCCAGCAGCCCCGGGGGGAGCTACGAGCAGTACTTC
size: few
V: TRBV5-4
D: TRBD2
J: TRBJ2-7

CDR3: CASSEVGLVSEQYF
DNA: TGTGCCAGCAGTGAGGTGGGACTAGTCTCCGAGCAGTACTTC
size: .
V: TRBV2
D: TRBD2
J: TRBJ2-7

CDR3: CASSLDPAGGFNEQYF
DNA: TGTGCCAGCAGCTTGGACCCAGCGGGGGGGTTCAACGAGCAGTACTTC
size: .
V: TRBV5-4
D: TRBD2
J: TRBJ2-7

CDR3: CASSEALRDRGLGETQYF
DNA: TGTGCCAGCAGTGAAGCACTCAGGGACAGGGGGCTTGGAGAGACCCAGTACTTC
size: .
V: TRBV6-1
D: TRBD1
J: TRBJ2-5

CDR3: CASSLEYGGPETQYF
DNA: TGTGCCAGCAGTTTAGAGTACGGGGGGCCAGAGACCCAGTACTTC
size: .
V: TRBV28
D: .
J: TRBJ2-5

CDR3: CASSYSAGGPGELFF
DNA: TGTGCCAGCAGTTACTCGGCGGGGGGTCCCGGGGAGCTGTTTTTT
size: .
V: TRBV6-6
D: TRBD2
J: TRBJ2-2

CDR3: CACNRVGSYEQYF
DNA: TGTGCCTGCAACAGGGTCGGGTCCTACGAGCAGTACTTC
size: few
V: TRBV30
D: .
J: TRBJ2-7

CDR3: CASSPSRGRGQNEQYF
DNA: TGTGCCAGCAGCCCTTCCCGCGGCAGGGGGCAGAACGAGCAGTACTTC
size: .
V: TRBV2
D: TRBD1
J: TRBJ2-7

CDR3: CASSLQGQGNYGYTF
DNA: TGTGCCAGCAGCTTGCAGGGACAGGGGAACTATGGCTACACCTTC
size: .
V: TRBV5-8
D: TRBD1
J: TRBJ1-2

CDR3: CASSLGSGGAYEQYF
DNA: TGTGCCAGCAGCTTAGGTAGCGGGGGGGCTTACGAGCAGTACTTC
size: .
V: TRBV7-2
D: TRBD2
J: TRBJ2-7

CDR3: CASSSGQGYGYTF
DNA: TGTGCCAGCAGCTCTGGACAGGGTTACGGCTACACCTTC
size: .
V: TRBV7-2
D: TRBD1
J: TRBJ1-2

CDR3: CASSGSGVAAQNEQFF
DNA: TGTGCCAGCAGCGGTAGCGGGGTCGCCGCACAAAATGAGCAGTTCTTC
size: few
V: TRBV7-6
D: TRBD2
J: TRBJ2-1

CDR3: CASSYTGGLVGPEQYF
DNA: TGTGCCAGCAGTTACACAGGTGGACTAGTGGGCCCCGAGCAGTACTTC
size: .
V: TRBV6-6
D: TRBD2
J: TRBJ2-7

CDR3: CASSLQQGTEAFF
DNA: TGTGCCAGTAGTTTGCAACAGGGGACTGAAGCTTTCTTT
size: .
V: TRBV19
D: TRBD1
J: TRBJ1-1

CDR3: CASSLGGREGEKLFF
DNA: TGCGCCAGCAGCTTGGGGGGCAGGGAGGGAGAAAAACTGTTTTTT
size: few
V: TRBV5-1
D: .
J: TRBJ1-4

CDR3: CASSPLRGDGYTF
DNA: TGTGCCAGCAGTCCTCTCAGGGGGGACGGCTACACCTTC
size: few
V: TRBV28
D: TRBD1
J: TRBJ1-2

CDR3: CASSTGASNEQFF
DNA: TGTGCCAGCAGTACAGGGGCCTCCAATGAGCAGTTCTTC
size: .
V: TRBV6-5
D: TRBD1
J: TRBJ2-1

CDR3: CASSYTTNRVTNNQPQHF
DNA: TGTGCCAGCAGTTACACCACGAACAGGGTCACAAACAATCAGCCCCAGCATTTT
size: .
V: TRBV28
D: .
J: TRBJ1-5

CDR3: CASSLDGRGSYNEQFF
DNA: TGTGCCAGCAGCTTGGATGGCAGGGGCTCCTACAATGAGCAGTTCTTC
size: few
V: TRBV5-6
D: .
J: TRBJ2-1

CDR3: CATMGQGKVDEQYF
DNA: TGTGCCACCATGGGACAGGGGAAGGTTGACGAGCAGTACTTC
size: once
V: TRBV6-1
D: TRBD1
J: TRBJ2-7

CDR3: CASSLNQATYEQYF
DNA: TGTGCCAGCAGCTTAAATCAGGCCACCTACGAGCAGTACTTC
size: few
V: TRBV11-2
D: .
J: TRBJ2-7

CDR3: CASSPGQGTKAGKLFF
DNA: TGTGCCAGCTCACCGGGACAGGGGACTAAAGCTGGAAAACTGTTTTTT
size: .
V: TRBV18
D: TRBD1
J: TRBJ1-4

CDR3: CASSSRQDPYNEQFF
DNA: TGTGCCAGCAGCTCCCGACAGGACCCCTACAATGAGCAGTTCTTC
size: .
V: TRBV9
D: .
J: TRBJ2-1

CDR3: CASSTGFNSPLHF
DNA: TGTGCCAGCAGCACAGGGTTTAATTCACCCCTCCACTTT
size: .
V: TRBV7-9
D: .
J: TRBJ1-6

CDR3: CATQAGTSGNTIYF
DNA: TGTGCCACCCAAGCAGGGACTTCTGGAAACACCATATATTTT
size: .
V: TRBV28
D: .
J: TRBJ1-3

CDR3: CASSQRSERGGTYNEQFF
DNA: TGCGCCAGCAGTCAAAGAAGTGAGCGGGGGGGCACCTACAATGAGCAGTTCTTC
size: .
V: TRBV23-1
D: TRBD2
J: TRBJ2-1

CDR3: CASSLARGGMEDTQYF
DNA: TGTGCCAGCAGCTTGGCCAGAGGAGGGATGGAGGATACGCAGTATTTT
size: .
V: TRBV5-8
D: .
J: TRBJ2-3

CDR3: CAWGWSGGTYEQYF
DNA: TGTGCCTGGGGCTGGAGCGGGGGAACCTACGAGCAGTACTTC
size: .
V: TRBV30
D: TRBD2
J: TRBJ2-7

CDR3: CASSLTSGVGDTQYF
DNA: TGTGCCAGCAGCTTAACTAGCGGGGTAGGAGATACGCAGTATTTT
size: .
V: TRBV7-2
D: TRBD2
J: TRBJ2-3

CDR3: CASGGMWASGDYNEQFF
DNA: TGTGCCAGCGGGGGAATGTGGGCTAGCGGAGACTACAATGAGCAGTTCTTC
size: .
V: TRBV9
D: TRBD2
J: TRBJ2-1

CDR3: CASSLYFLQDRNTEAFF
DNA: TGTGCCAGCAGTTTATACTTTCTGCAAGACAGAAACACTGAAGCTTTCTTT
size: once
V: TRBV28
D: .
J: TRBJ1-1

CDR3: CASSEKGTGSRTNIYEQYF
DNA: TGTGCCAGCAGTGAAAAAGGGACAGGGTCACGAACCAACATCTACGAGCAGTACTTC
size: medium-sized
V: TRBV6-1
D: TRBD1
J: TRBJ2-7

CDR3: CASSLDQETQYF
DNA: TGTGCCAGCAGTCTAGATCAAGAGACCCAGTACTTC
size: .
V: TRBV28
D: .
J: TRBJ2-5

CDR3: CASSSMTQGFGTDTQYF
DNA: TGTGCCAGCAGCTCAATGACACAGGGTTTTGGCACAGATACGCAGTATTTT
size: .
V: TRBV5-8
D: .
J: TRBJ2-3

CDR3: CASSQGTGSITEAFF
DNA: TGCGCCAGCAGCCAAGGTACGGGATCGATCACTGAAGCTTTCTTT
size: few
V: TRBV4-3
D: .
J: TRBJ1-1

CDR3: CASSWEETQYF
DNA: TGTGCCAGCAGTTGGGAGGAGACCCAGTACTTC
size: .
V: TRBV7-9
D: .
J: TRBJ2-5

CDR3: CASSMGLEEYYGYTF
DNA: TGTGCCAGTAGTATGGGGTTGGAGGAGTACTATGGCTACACCTTC
size: .
V: TRBV19
D: .
J: TRBJ1-2

CDR3: CASNPWTGGKNYGYTF
DNA: TGTGCCAGTAACCCTTGGACAGGGGGAAAAAACTATGGCTACACCTTC
size: few
V: TRBV19
D: TRBD1
J: TRBJ1-2

CDR3: CAIRGTETLDGYTF
DNA: TGTGCCATCAGGGGGACAGAAACACTAGATGGCTACACCTTC
size: .
V: TRBV10-3
D: TRBD1
J: TRBJ1-2

CDR3: CASSLTGGAGWGYTF
DNA: TGTGCCAGCAGTTTAACAGGCGGTGCGGGGTGGGGCTACACCTTC
size: .
V: TRBV6-6
D: .
J: TRBJ1-2

CDR3: CASSPTGGNEKLFF
DNA: TGTGCCAGCAGTCCGACAGGGGGGAATGAAAAACTGTTTTTT
size: .
V: TRBV28
D: TRBD1
J: TRBJ1-4

CDR3: CASSVAPGNYEQYF
DNA: TGTGCCAGCAGCGTAGCGCCCGGGAACTACGAGCAGTACTTC
size: .
V: TRBV9
D: .
J: TRBJ2-7

CDR3: CASRSPQRSSYNEQFF
DNA: TGTGCCAGCCGATCCCCCCAGCGGAGCTCCTACAATGAGCAGTTCTTC
size: .
V: TRBV21-1
D: .
J: TRBJ2-1

CDR3: CAITGGVDYGYTF
DNA: TGTGCCATCACGGGGGGGGTAGACTATGGCTACACCTTC
size: .
V: TRBV7-9
D: .
J: TRBJ1-2

CDR3: CASSPRTVRSSYNSPLHF
DNA: TGTGCCAGCAGTCCCCGGACTGTAAGGAGCTCCTATAATTCACCCCTCCACTTT
size: once
V: TRBV27
D: .
J: TRBJ1-6

CDR3: CATRRAPTEAFF
DNA: TGTGCCACCCGCAGGGCGCCCACTGAAGCTTTCTTT
size: .
V: TRBV6-6
D: .
J: TRBJ1-1

CDR3: CASSQGQGSSNQPQHF
DNA: TGTGCCAGCAGCCAAGGACAGGGCAGTAGCAATCAGCCCCAGCATTTT
size: few
V: TRBV6-6
D: TRBD1
J: TRBJ1-5

CDR3: CASSRSGLNTGELFF
DNA: TGTGCCAGCAGTCGTAGCGGGTTAAACACCGGGGAGCTGTTTTTT
size: once
V: TRBV6-5
D: TRBD2
J: TRBJ2-2